The 4 T cell receptor beta chains reported below all come from one sample, sequenced in a study of neurological immune-mediated disorders. TCRdb re-called the 5' RACE reads with MiXCR, one entry per CDR3 protein. In the table there are 130,000 or so distinct CDR3 sequences, roughly 3.4% of which are singletons. Sample: PBMCs. All receptors come from a woman aged 25 to 39 with multiple sclerosis.

In this sample, this clonotype turned up many times. The chain links TRBV4-3 to TRBJ2-6; tentative D call: TRBD2 (5 bases). Germline lookup yields CDR1 LGHNA and CDR2 YSLEER. The V end lost 0 bases, the J end lost 4 bases, and 19 bases lay between the germline ends. The CDR3 runs to 19 residues. In nucleotides, the CDR3 is TGCGCCAGCAGCCAAGATCGAGGGTTGCCGGTTCGAGGGGCCAACGTCCTGACTTTC. Protein product: CASSQDRGLPVRGANVLTF.

This clonotype was observed at least ten times. The rearrangement uses TRBV14 and TRBJ2-1, with 8 bases aligning to TRBD2. V trimming: 0 bases; J trimming: 12 bases; junction bases outside the gene matches: 1. The length of the CDR3 is 12 residues. The V gene's germline CDR1 is SGHDN and CDR2 FVKESK. CDR3 protein: CASSQESGGQFF. CDR3 nucleotides: TGTGCCAGCAGCCAAGAAAGCGGGGGGCAGTTCTTC.

This clonotype appeared many times. The gene calls are TRBV29-1 and TRBJ2-1; possibly TRBD1 for D (5 bases). This CDR3 contains 14 residues. With 5 bases removed from V and 6 bases from J, the gap between germline ends came to 17 bases. CDR1 and CDR2 (germline): SQVTM, ANQGSEA. The CDR3 reads CSVPMTAQVNEQFF. The CDR3 coding sequence is TGCAGCGTTCCCATGACAGCCCAAGTCAATGAGCAGTTCTTC.

Concerning this clonotype itself: One base away lies a much larger clone, so this may be a sequencing read error. The chain employs TRBV7-9 and TRBJ2-3; 9 positions match TRBD2. The ends lost 7 bases at V and 1 base at J; junction bases unmatched: 15. Germline V CDR1 and CDR2: SEHNR, FQNEAQ (reference sequence). CDR3 length: 18 residues. The CDR3 loop reads CASNPRLAAQGGTDTQYF. The CDR3 DNA sequence: TGTGCCAGCAACCCTCGACTAGCGGCCCAAGGGGGCACAGATACGCAGTATTTT.